The 24 T cell receptor beta chains listed next were all sequenced from one sample in a study of cytomegalovirus exposure and HLA in healthy donors. A multiplex PCR was run with 60 Vbeta primers and 13 Jbeta primers. Assay: immunoSEQ multiplex PCR; the TCRdb copy retains only in-frame clones and omits some. The sample includes some 140,000 clones, about three quarters of them seen just once. The specimen sequenced was PBMCs. The source is a male donor in good health and CMV-seropositive.

This clone was picked up a small number of times. J is TRBJ2-2 and V is TRBV2; 8 nucleotides align to TRBD1. This CDR3 is built from 12 residues. The V gene's germline CDR1 is SNHLY and CDR2 FYNNEI. V lost 6 bases and J lost 6; bases outside the gene matches: 0. CDR3 nucleotides: TGTGCCAGCAGGACAGGGGCCGGGGAGCTGTTTTTT. Encoded protein: CASRTGAGELFF. Looking up the rest from reference TRBV2 and TRBJ2-2 gives the full variable domain: EPEVTQTPSHQVTQMGQEVILRCVPISNHLYFYWYRQILGQKVEFLVSFYNNEISEKSEIFDDQFSVERPDGSNFTLKIRSTKLEDSAMYFCASRTGAGELFFGEGSRLTVL.

This clone was recorded a few times. The chain is built from TRBV23-1 and TRBJ2-6; maybe TRBD1 (6 bases). TRBV23-1 is an ORF for which the function is uncertain. Trimming took off 8 bases at V and 4 bases at J, with 12 bases between the two ends. The CDR3 covers 14 residues. This CDR3 is CASGHRAGANVLTF. The CDR3 DNA follows: TGCGCCAGCGGACACAGGGCCGGGGCCAACGTCCTGACTTTC.

This clone was observed a handful of times. The chain recombines TRBV4-1 with TRBJ1-2, with a tentative D call TRBD1 (5 bases). This CDR3 comprises 16 residues. Germline CDR1 MGHRA, CDR2 YSYEKL. V was clipped by 1 base and J by 6 bases, with 18 bases between them. Here the CDR3 reads CASSQGLMSGVDGYTF. DNA of the CDR3: TGCGCCAGCAGCCAAGGTCTGATGTCGGGGGTTGATGGCTACACCTTC.

The rearrangement links TRBV2 to TRBJ1-1; possibly TRBD1 for D (5 bases). This CDR3 is built from 14 residues. Trimming cost V 0 bases and J 8 bases, with 13 bases left between them. CDR1 and CDR2 from the germline V gene are SNHLY and FYNNEI. CDR3 nucleotide sequence: TGTGCCAGCAGTGAAGCCCCAGGGCCCCTAGAAGCTTTCTTT. It translates to CASSEAPGPLEAFF.

The rearrangement uses TRBV10-3 and TRBJ2-7; D unclear. Germline V lookup: CDR1 ENHRY, CDR2 SYGVKD. The CDR3 runs 14 residues. With 6 bases removed from V and 3 bases from J, the gap between germline ends came to 15 bases. The CDR3 spells CAIRNDTKGYEQYF. The CDR3 DNA sequence: TGTGCCATCAGAAATGACACAAAAGGCTACGAGCAGTACTTC.

The V call is TRBV5-1, the J call TRBJ2-1, with no clear D. The germline V and J ends were trimmed by 0 bases and 4 bases, with 17 bases remaining between them. Germline loops: CDR1 SGHRS, CDR2 YFSETQ. The CDR3 runs 17 residues. The CDR3 DNA follows: TGCGCCAGCAGCTTGGGGTTAGCCCGACGCATTTACAATGAGCAGTTCTTC. Residues: CASSLGLARRIYNEQFF.

The chain links TRBV10-2 to TRBJ2-7; 10 bases are shared with TRBD2. This CDR3 spans 14 amino acids. The V gene end was trimmed by 3 bases and the J gene end by 4 bases; junction bases not matched to a gene: 3. Germline CDR1 and CDR2: WSHSY and SAAADI. CDR3 residues: CASSEMTSGYEQYF. CDR3 nucleotides: TGCGCCAGCAGTGAAATGACTAGCGGGTACGAGCAGTACTTC.

V gene TRBV5-6 combines with J gene TRBJ2-7; perhaps TRBD2 as D (6 bases). V was clipped by 3 bases and J by 4 bases, with 20 bases between them. This CDR3 contains 16 residues. CDR1 is SGHDT, CDR2 YYEEEE, per germline. The CDR3 spells CASSWGVGQGPYEQYF. The CDR3 DNA is TGTGCCAGCAGCTGGGGGGTCGGCCAGGGACCTTACGAGCAGTACTTC.

The V call is TRBV2, the J call TRBJ1-6; TRBD1 might be the D (5 bases). The length of the CDR3 is 16 residues. V was cut by 2 bases and J by 0 bases, with 8 bases left in between. Germline loops: CDR1 SNHLY, CDR2 FYNNEI. The DNA of the CDR3 is TGTGCCAGCAGTGAACACAGGATCTCCTATAATTCACCCCTCCACTTT. It encodes CASSEHRISYNSPLHF.

The V call is TRBV30, the J call TRBJ2-1, with D possibly being TRBD2 (5 bases). This CDR3 has 15 residues. V lost 0 bases to trimming and J lost 5 bases, with 14 bases between them. Germline CDR1 reads GTSNPN; CDR2 reads SVGIG (reference sequence). CDR3 DNA sequence: TGTGCCTGGAGTGTACATCCTAGCCGGGACAATGAGCAGTTCTTC. Translated, it gives CAWSVHPSRDNEQFF. Looking up the rest from reference TRBV30 and TRBJ2-1 gives the full variable domain: SQTIHQWPATLVQPVGSPLSLECTVEGTSNPNLYWYRQAAGRGLQLLFYSVGIGQISSEVPQNLSASRPQDRQFILSSKKLLLSDSGFYLCAWSVHPSRDNEQFFGPGTRLTVL.

The chain uses TRBV9 and TRBJ1-6, with TRBD1 identical over 8 bases. V lost 4 bases and J lost 13; bases outside the gene matches: 16. CDR3 size: 16 residues. Per germline, CDR1 SGDLS and CDR2 YYNGEE. CDR3 nucleotide sequence: TGTGCCAGCAGCTATGGACAGGGTAGGGATCCTTCGCCCCTCCACTTT. Protein product: CASSYGQGRDPSPLHF. Full variable domain (remainder filled in from reference TRBV9 and TRBJ1-6): DSGVTQTPKHLITATGQRVTLRCSPRSGDLSVYWYQQSLDQGLQFLIQYYNGEERAKGNILERFSAQQFPDLHSELNLSSLELGDSALYFCASSYGQGRDPSPLHFGNGTRLTVT.

The chain carries TRBV4-2 and TRBJ2-2; 10 nucleotides match TRBD2. CDR1 LGHNA and CDR2 YNFKEQ come from the germline V gene. Trimming removed 6 bases from V and 3 bases from J; junction bases left unmatched: 7. This CDR3 is 16 amino acids long. CDR3 sequence reads: CASRSGAGGDTGELFF. CDR3 DNA: TGTGCCAGCAGGTCCGGAGCGGGGGGGGACACCGGGGAGCTGTTTTTT.

This rearrangement joins TRBV20-1 to TRBJ2-1; D is possibly TRBD1 (6 bases). Trimming shortened V by 8 bases and J by 7 bases, and 12 bases separated the two germline ends. Germline loops: CDR1 DFQATT, CDR2 SNEGSKA (reference sequence). The CDR3 totals 11 residues. The DNA for the CDR3 is TGCAGTCCCAAGGGGGTAAATGAGCAGTTCTTC. It yields the protein CSPKGVNEQFF.

The genes are TRBV27 and TRBJ2-6; a possible D gene is TRBD1 (6 bases). Trimming pared 3 bases from V and 2 bases from J, leaving 14 bases between. CDR1 is MNHEY, CDR2 SMNVEV, per germline (reference sequence). This CDR3 is 17 amino acids long. The CDR3, as DNA: TGTGCCAGCAGTTTTTTTTTCACAGGGACTGGGGCCAACGTCCTGACTTTC. Translation gives CASSFFFTGTGANVLTF.

The rearrangement joins TRBV6-6 to TRBJ2-2, with a tentative D call TRBD1 (6 bases). This CDR3 spans 16 amino acids. Germline values: CDR1 MNHNY, CDR2 SVGAGI (reference sequence). V was clipped by 2 bases and J by 4 bases, with 14 bases between them. CDR3 bases: TGTGCCAGCAGTTACCCCCGGACAGACGGCACCGGGGAGCTGTTTTTT. Translated: CASSYPRTDGTGELFF.

V usage is TRBV19 and J usage is TRBJ1-5; possible D gene TRBD1, 5 bases. Trimming took 6 bases from V and 3 from J, leaving 12 bases between them. Germline-derived CDR1 and CDR2 are LNHDA and SQIVND (reference sequence). CDR3 length: 14 residues. CDR3 sequence (DNA): TGTGCCAGTAGCCTACAGGACCTCAATCAGCCCCAGCATTTT. Protein sequence: CASSLQDLNQPQHF.

The chain recombines TRBV6-1 with TRBJ2-3; maybe TRBD2 (6 bases). The germline gives CDR1 MNHNS, CDR2 SASEGT. CDR3 length: 16 residues. The V and J ends lost 1 base and 1 base respectively, with 12 bases between them. The CDR3 DNA sequence: TGTGCCAGCAGTGAAGGTTGGGGACTTGGCACAGATACGCAGTATTTT. Residues: CASSEGWGLGTDTQYF.

This chain's CDR3 is CASRRTATSNQPQHF. As DNA, the CDR3 is TGTGCCAGCAGGCGAACAGCTACTAGCAATCAGCCCCAGCATTTT. This chain joins TRBV6-6 and TRBJ1-5, with D unclear. Germline V CDR1 and CDR2: MNHNY, SVGAGI (reference sequence). This CDR3 has 15 residues. Deletions cut 6 bases from V and 0 bases from J, with 12 bases between.

This clone was seen a handful of times. The gene calls are TRBV15 and TRBJ2-1; 9 bases map to TRBD2. The CDR3 covers 14 residues. CDR1 and CDR2 from the germline V gene are LNHNV and YYDKDF (reference sequence). The ends lost 8 bases at V and 6 bases at J; junction bases unmatched: 8. The CDR3 region has the DNA TGTGCCACCGTTAGCGGGAGCCCCCTCAATGAGCAGTTCTTC. It codes for CATVSGSPLNEQFF.

The chain joins TRBV10-2 to TRBJ1-1; 11 nucleotides agree with TRBD1. This CDR3 region has 13 residues. With 8 bases clipped from V and 4 bases from J, the junction kept 3 bases outside the gene matches. Germline CDR1 and CDR2: WSHSY and SAAADI. The CDR3 loop is CASGQGAVTEAFF. The CDR3 nucleotides are TGCGCCAGCGGACAGGGGGCGGTCACTGAAGCTTTCTTT.

The J gene is TRBJ2-5, the V gene TRBV5-1; TRBD2 is a possible D gene (5 bases). The germline CDR1 and CDR2 sequences are SGHRS and YFSETQ. Trimming left V 1 base short and J 1 base short, with 11 bases between. The CDR3 totals 15 residues. CDR3 amino acids: CASSLSGKGQETQYF. CDR3 DNA: TGCGCCAGCAGCTTGTCGGGGAAAGGCCAAGAGACCCAGTACTTC.

The J gene is TRBJ2-3, the V gene TRBV27; 12 bases are a match to TRBD1. CDR3 size: 14 residues. The ends lost 8 bases at V and 3 bases at J; junction bases unmatched: 3. From germline, CDR1 is MNHEY and CDR2 SMNVEV (reference sequence). The CDR3 DNA follows: TGTGCCAGCCAGGGACAGGGGGCAACAGATACGCAGTATTTT. It encodes CASQGQGATDTQYF.

The sample holds a few counts of this clone. The junction shows a germline mismatch at one end, possibly a read error. The chain has TRBV30 and TRBJ1-2; the D is unclear. The germline V gene encodes CDR1 GTSNPN and CDR2 SVGIG (reference sequence). The CDR3 covers 13 residues. The CDR3 loop is CAWSEPNLLSSLF. For the CDR3, the DNA is TGTGCCTGGAGCGAACCCAACCTCCTTTCTAGCCTCTTC.

The chain carries TRBV5-1 and TRBJ2-7; 9 bases line up with TRBD2. The germline gives CDR1 SGHRS, CDR2 YFSETQ. The CDR3 is made up of 15 amino acids. V lost 4 bases to trimming and J lost 2 bases; unmatched junction nucleotides: 7. CDR3 in amino acids: CASSPWVAGAYEQYF. The CDR3 nucleotides are TGCGCCAGCAGCCCTTGGGTAGCGGGGGCCTACGAGCAGTACTTC. Full variable domain (outside the CDR3, taken from reference TRBV5-1 and TRBJ2-7): KAGVTQTPRYLIKTRGQQVTLSCSPISGHRSVSWYQQTPGQGLQFLFEYFSETQRNKGNFPGRFSGRQFSNSRSEMNVSTLELGDSALYLCASSPWVAGAYEQYFGPGTRLTVT.